These 12 T cell receptor beta chains were sequenced from one sample in a study of T cells in Graves' hyperthyroidism and ophthalmopathy. From RNA transcripts, TCR beta CDR3 regions were amplified. When the TCR CDR3 underwent first-round RT-PCR, the HTBI primer set was used. TCRdb re-analysed the multiplex PCR reads in MiXCR, keeping a single row per CDR3 protein. Seen here are hundreds of thousands of distinct CDR3 sequences, less than 45% observed once, and the top ten hold about 7%. The sample taken for sequencing was peripheral blood or thyroid tissue (not recorded which). These receptors all stem from an adult man with Graves' disease, either hyperthyroidism or ophthalmopathy (not recorded which).

The chain is built from TRBV10-3 and TRBJ2-7; D perhaps matches TRBD1 (6 bases). The germline CDR1 and CDR2 sequences are ENHRY and SYGVKD. Trimming took off 8 bases at V and 2 bases at J, with 19 bases between the two ends. CDR3 length equals 15 residues. The CDR3, as DNA: TGTGCCATCTGTCACGACCGGGACATAACCTACGAGCAGTACTTC. It encodes CAICHDRDITYEQYF.

The chain joins TRBV19 to TRBJ1-5, with 7 bases that match TRBD1. With V trimmed by 6 bases and J by 3 bases, 2 bases remained unmatched. In germline, CDR1 is LNHDA, CDR2 SQIVND (reference sequence). This CDR3 is built from 13 residues. Here the CDR3 DNA reads TGTGCCAGTAGGGACAGGTTCAATCAGCCCCAGCATTTT. Translating gives CASRDRFNQPQHF.

There are a few counts of this clonotype. The rearrangement uses TRBV12-3 or TRBV12-4 and TRBJ2-7, with 13 bases lining up with TRBD2. The CDR3 length is 14 residues. Trimming took 5 bases from V and 7 from J; bases not matched to a gene: 5. The CDR3 here is CASSRTSGSGEQYF. DNA for the CDR3: TGTGCCAGCAGTCGGACTAGCGGGAGTGGAGAGCAGTACTTC.

In regard to this clonotype: This CDR3 is missing its conserved last phenylalanine or tryptophan, likely due to a read error. The V gene is TRBV7-2, the J gene TRBJ1-6; 9 positions match TRBD1. Germline V CDR1 and CDR2: SGHTA, FQGNSA. This CDR3 comprises 14 residues. The V and J ends lost 8 bases and 7 bases, in that order; junction bases with no gene match: 6. The CDR3 region has the DNA TGTGCCAGCGGAACGACAGGGGGGAATTCACCCCTCCACCTT. It is translated as CASGTTGGNSPLHL.

This chain joins TRBV11-2 and TRBJ1-1; D is uncertain. The V end was cut by 6 bases, the J end by 8 bases, with 16 bases between. The CDR3 extends over 13 amino acids. CDR1 is SGHAT, CDR2 FQNNGV, per germline. CDR3 coding DNA: TGTGCCAGCAGTTTTTCGCCCATCTCGGAAGCTTTCTTT. Amino acids: CASSFSPISEAFF.

This chain connects TRBV11-3 to TRBJ2-7, with TRBD1 matching 9 bases. Losses at the gene ends were 4 bases for V and 6 bases for J; bases not matched to a gene: 13. Germline assignment: CDR1 SGHNT and CDR2 YENEEA. The CDR3 extends over 16 amino acids. The CDR3 nucleotides read TGTGCCAGCAGCTCACCACCGGGACAGGGTCTTCCCGAGCAGTACTTC. Translated, it gives CASSSPPGQGLPEQYF.

The V gene is TRBV19, the J gene TRBJ1-1; TRBD1 matches at 10 bases. V dropped 11 bases and J dropped 3; count of bases not matched to a gene: 6. This CDR3 has 13 amino acids. CDR1 is LNHDA and CDR2 is SQIVND in the germline V gene (reference sequence). This chain's CDR3 is CAWDRGSDTEAFF. DNA of the CDR3: TGTGCCTGGGACAGGGGATCGGACACTGAAGCTTTCTTT.

This clonotype has just one count. The chain uses TRBV7-9 and TRBJ2-2; D remains unclear. The ends were cut back, 4 bases at V and 4 bases at J, with 10 bases in the middle. This CDR3 contains 14 residues. Germline assignment: CDR1 SEHNR and CDR2 FQNEAQ (reference sequence). DNA for the CDR3: TGTGCCAGCAGCTCCCACCTGGTCACCGGGGAGCTGTTTTTT. It translates to CASSSHLVTGELFF.

In this sample, this clonotype turned up many times. This chain connects TRBV7-2 to TRBJ1-5; TRBD1 is a possible D gene (5 bases). Between the trimmed V and J ends, which lost 5 bases and 9 bases, there was a span of 11 bases. Germline V gene data show CDR1 as SGHTA and CDR2 as FQGNSA. The CDR3 length is 12 residues. CDR3 coding DNA: TGTGCCAGCAGCACTGGGACGGTGCCCCAGCATTTT. Protein: CASSTGTVPQHF.

The chain joins TRBV24-1 to TRBJ2-7; perhaps D is TRBD1 or TRBD2 (6 bases each). This CDR3 comprises 17 residues. V lost 9 bases and J 5 bases, leaving 28 bases between the germline ends. Germline CDR1 is KGHDR and CDR2 is SFDVKD. In nucleotides, the CDR3 is TGTGCCACCGGGGCATCCGAATCTGACAGGAGGGACCACGAGCAGTACTTC. Translated: CATGASESDRRDHEQYF.

Concerning this clonotype itself: A much larger clone sits a single nucleotide away, making a read error possible. The chain uses TRBV2 and TRBJ1-1; 9 bases line up with TRBD1. CDR1 is SNHLY and CDR2 is FYNNEI in the germline V gene. With 6 bases clipped from V and 4 bases from J, the junction kept 9 bases outside the gene matches. The CDR3 runs 15 residues. The CDR3 protein is CASREQGASVTEAFF. In nucleotides, the CDR3 is TGTGCCAGCAGAGAACAGGGGGCTAGCGTCACTGAAGCTTTCTTT.

This clonotype has just a few counts. The genes are TRBV6-1 and TRBJ2-6; D could derive from TRBD1 or TRBD2 (7 bases each). Germline assignment: CDR1 MNHNS and CDR2 SASEGT. The length of the CDR3 is 17 residues. Between the trimmed V and J ends, which lost 8 bases and 0 bases, there was a span of 17 bases. The chain's CDR3 is CASRGQAGASGANVLTF. The DNA of the CDR3 is TGTGCCAGCCGAGGACAGGCGGGAGCCTCTGGGGCCAACGTCCTGACTTTC.